These 32 T cell receptor beta chains came from one sample sequenced in a study of CD8 T cells in Susac syndrome. With random hexamers, reverse transcription was performed on 0.5 to 1 ug of RNA. Each CDR3 protein gets one entry after TCRdb re-called the immunoSEQ multiplex PCR reads with MiXCR. The sample shows just over 150,000 distinct CDR3 sequences, approximately 93% of them seen only once. The sample consisted of CD8+ T cells from PBMCs. Receptor source: a human donor with multiple sclerosis.

This chain connects TRBV7-8 to TRBJ2-7; the D is unclear. This CDR3 region has 15 residues. Trimming stripped 1 base from V and 4 bases from J, with 14 bases between. Per the germline V gene, CDR1 is SGHVS and CDR2 is FQNEAQ. DNA of the CDR3: TGTGCCAGCAGCTTAGAGGTCCCCGTCCAGTACGAGCAGTACTTC. Translation: CASSLEVPVQYEQYF.

V and J are TRBV30 and TRBJ1-2; no clear D gene. Trimming removed 4 bases from V and 2 bases from J, with 8 bases in between. The length of the CDR3 is 12 residues. The germline V gene encodes CDR1 GTSNPN and CDR2 SVGIG (reference sequence). The CDR3 DNA follows: TGTGCCTGGACCACCAACAACTATGGCTACACCTTC. Residues: CAWTTNNYGYTF.

The chain combines TRBV7-9 with TRBJ2-3; D assignment may be TRBD1 or TRBD2 (6 bases each). The CDR3 consists of 16 residues. Germline assignment: CDR1 SEHNR and CDR2 FQNEAQ (reference sequence). V was cut by 7 bases and J by 4 bases, with 21 bases left in between. CDR3 loop: CASTLSVGGSPDTQYF. The CDR3 region has the DNA TGTGCCAGCACCCTATCCGTAGGGGGGAGCCCAGATACGCAGTATTTT. Together with reference TRBV7-9 and TRBJ2-3, the CDR3 gives the full variable domain: DTGVSQNPRHKITKRGQNVTFRCDPISEHNRLYWYRQTLGQGPEFLTYFQNEAQLEKSRLLSDRFSAERPKGSFSTLEIQRTEQGDSAMYLCASTLSVGGSPDTQYFGPGTRLTVL.

V usage is TRBV28 and J usage is TRBJ1-6; the D gene is possibly TRBD1 (6 bases). Trimming took off 5 bases at V and 6 bases at J, with 11 bases between the two ends. Germline CDR1 reads MDHEN; CDR2 reads SYDVKM. The length of the CDR3 is 14 residues. CDR3 in amino acids: CASSTGTINSPLHF. As DNA, the CDR3 is TGTGCCAGCAGTACCGGGACAATTAATTCACCCCTCCACTTT.

The count of this clonotype is one. V is TRBV2 and J is TRBJ1-2; 9 bases fit TRBD1. V was pared by 8 bases and J by 6 bases, with 4 bases of the junction left unmatched. Germline loops: CDR1 SNHLY, CDR2 FYNNEI. The CDR3 covers 12 residues. CDR3 nucleotide sequence: TGTGCCAGCCCGAGACAGGGGGATGGCTACACCTTC. It codes for CASPRQGDGYTF.

The rearrangement uses TRBV4-3 and TRBJ1-6, with D tentatively TRBD1 (6 bases). This CDR3 has 16 residues. Per the germline V gene, CDR1 is LGHNA and CDR2 is YSLEER. The ends were cut back, 0 bases at V and 11 bases at J, with 17 bases in the middle. The CDR3 reads CASSQDEQGYGAPLHF. As DNA, the CDR3 is TGCGCCAGCAGCCAAGATGAACAGGGATACGGGGCACCCCTCCACTTT.

This sequence joins TRBV13 and TRBJ2-7, with D uncertain. V lost 0 bases to trimming and J lost 6 bases, with 9 bases between them. Germline V gene data show CDR1 as PRHDT and CDR2 as FYEKMQ (reference sequence). This CDR3 region has 13 residues. The CDR3 nucleotides read TGTGCCAGCAGCTTAGGTCGGGCCCGCGAGCAGTACTTC. Translating it yields CASSLGRAREQYF.

The rearrangement joins TRBV20-1 to TRBJ2-3; the D gene is possibly TRBD1 (6 bases). The CDR3 runs to 15 residues. Between the trimmed V and J ends, which lost 0 bases and 1 base, there was a span of 11 bases. Germline V gene data show CDR1 as DFQATT and CDR2 as SNEGSKA (reference sequence). The CDR3, as DNA: TGCAGTGCTAGAGATCTCCGACAGGGCACAGATACGCAGTATTTT. It encodes CSARDLRQGTDTQYF.

The chain recombines TRBV27 with TRBJ2-7; possibly TRBD1 for D (6 bases). There are 14 residues in the CDR3. Trimming pared 5 bases from V and 2 bases from J, leaving 13 bases between. CDR1 and CDR2 from the germline V gene are MNHEY and SMNVEV (reference sequence). As DNA, the CDR3 is TGTGCCAGCAGTCACACAGGGTCCGCCTACGAGCAGTACTTC. It codes for CASSHTGSAYEQYF.

V and J are TRBV7-9 and TRBJ2-2, with TRBD2 identical over 11 bases. The CDR3 extends over 17 amino acids. V lost 5 bases to trimming and J lost 0 bases; unmatched junction nucleotides: 5. Germline CDR1 and CDR2: SEHNR and FQNEAQ (reference sequence). This CDR3 is CASSRTSGGPNTGELFF. The CDR3 bases are TGTGCCAGCAGCCGAACTAGCGGGGGACCGAACACCGGGGAGCTGTTTTTT.

This chain connects TRBV30 to TRBJ1-2, with 9 bases that match TRBD1. The CDR3 runs 14 residues. The V segment lost 1 base and the J segment 7 bases; nucleotides outside the gene matches: 7. The V gene's germline CDR1 is GTSNPN and CDR2 SVGIG (reference sequence). The DNA for the CDR3 is TGTGCCTGGAGTGCCGAGGACAGGGGCGGTGGCTACACCTTC. Protein: CAWSAEDRGGGYTF.

The chain recombines TRBV20-1 with TRBJ2-1; the D is unclear. Germline V lookup: CDR1 DFQATT, CDR2 SNEGSKA (reference sequence). The length of the CDR3 is 14 residues. V gave up 0 bases and J gave up 5 bases, with 11 bases separating them. The CDR3 region has the DNA TGCAGTGCTAGAGATCGAGCACTAAACAATGAGCAGTTCTTC. It specifies CSARDRALNNEQFF.

CDR3 in DNA: TGTGCCAGCAGCTTGGGCCTAAATGGCTACACCTTC. It encodes CASSLGLNGYTF. V usage is TRBV5-6 and J usage is TRBJ1-2, with D uncertain. V was shortened by 0 bases and J by 6 bases, with 6 bases between the two germline ends. Germline loops: CDR1 SGHDT, CDR2 YYEEEE. The CDR3 is made up of 12 amino acids. The complete variable domain, with remaining parts taken from reference TRBV5-6 and TRBJ1-2, reads DAGVTQSPTHLIKTRGQQVTLRCSPKSGHDTVSWYQQALGQGPQFIFQYYEEEERQRGNFPDRFSGHQFPNYSSELNVNALLLGDSALYLCASSLGLNGYTFGSGTRLTVV.

The chain uses TRBV3-1 and TRBJ1-5; D may be TRBD1 (5 bases). In germline, CDR1 is LGHDT, CDR2 YNNKEL (reference sequence). Trimming left V 1 base short and J 1 base short, with 17 bases between. This CDR3 region has 18 residues. Here the CDR3 reads CASSQGVGAGISNQPQHF. The CDR3 DNA sequence: TGTGCCAGCAGCCAAGGCGTTGGGGCAGGGATAAGCAATCAGCCCCAGCATTTT.

This chain connects TRBV24-1 to TRBJ2-2; D is uncertain. The germline V gene has CDR1 KGHDR and CDR2 SFDVKD. The length of the CDR3 is 13 residues. With 3 bases removed from V and 0 bases from J, the gap between germline ends came to 1 base. The CDR3 loop reads CATSDPNTGELFF. For the CDR3, the DNA is TGTGCCACCAGTGATCCGAACACCGGGGAGCTGTTTTTT.

This chain connects TRBV29-1 to TRBJ1-2, with 8 bases matching TRBD1. Germline V gene lookup returns CDR1 SQVTM and CDR2 ANQGSEA. The V segment lost 1 base and the J segment 12 bases; nucleotides outside the gene matches: 13. This CDR3 contains 14 residues. CDR3 amino acids: CSVEALRTGSSDTF. CDR3 DNA sequence: TGCAGCGTTGAAGCGTTAAGGACAGGGTCCTCTGACACCTTC.

V gene TRBV2 combines with J gene TRBJ2-1; D might be TRBD2 (6 bases). The CDR3 contains 15 residues. Per germline, CDR1 SNHLY and CDR2 FYNNEI. Trimming stripped 4 bases from V and 0 bases from J, with 10 bases between. The CDR3 coding sequence is TGTGCCAGCAGTGTCGTGGAGGGCTCCTACAATGAGCAGTTCTTC. Encoded protein: CASSVVEGSYNEQFF.

The chain links TRBV5-1 to TRBJ1-1; 9 bases agree with TRBD1. The CDR3 runs to 15 residues. V gave up 4 bases and J gave up 4 bases; unmatched junction bases: 8. CDR1 is SGHRS and CDR2 is YFSETQ in the germline V gene. The CDR3 spells CASSVWTGEVTEAFF. The CDR3 DNA sequence: TGCGCCAGCAGCGTCTGGACAGGGGAGGTCACTGAAGCTTTCTTT. Complete variable domain (other parts from reference TRBV5-1 and TRBJ1-1): KAGVTQTPRYLIKTRGQQVTLSCSPISGHRSVSWYQQTPGQGLQFLFEYFSETQRNKGNFPGRFSGRQFSNSRSEMNVSTLELGDSALYLCASSVWTGEVTEAFFGQGTRLTVV.

V usage is TRBV3-1 and J usage is TRBJ2-5, with TRBD2 matching 7 bases. This CDR3 spans 17 amino acids. The V segment lost 0 bases and the J segment 0 bases; nucleotides outside the gene matches: 7. Per germline, CDR1 LGHDT and CDR2 YNNKEL (reference sequence). This chain's CDR3 is CASSQEALAANQETQYF. As DNA, the CDR3 is TGTGCCAGCAGCCAAGAAGCTCTAGCGGCTAACCAAGAGACCCAGTACTTC.

This clonotype turned up a few times. V usage is TRBV13 and J usage is TRBJ1-6; D uncertain. V was trimmed by 4 bases and J by 14 bases, leaving 12 bases between them. CDR3 length equals 12 residues. Germline CDR1 reads PRHDT; CDR2 reads FYEKMQ (reference sequence). Here the CDR3 DNA reads TGTGCCAGCAGCTCTGGTGGGCTAGCCCTCCACTTT. Translating it yields CASSSGGLALHF.

The V gene is TRBV3-1, the J gene TRBJ2-7; 9 bases fit TRBD2. The CDR3 totals 15 residues. The V gene's germline CDR1 is LGHDT and CDR2 YNNKEL (reference sequence). With 4 bases clipped from V and 3 bases from J, the junction kept 7 bases outside the gene matches. The CDR3 DNA is TGTGCCAGCAGCCTCATAGGGACTAGCAGCTACGAGCAGTACTTC. Translating it yields CASSLIGTSSYEQYF.

A single count supports this clonotype. The V and J genes are TRBV12-3 or TRBV12-4 and TRBJ1-2; D possibly corresponds to TRBD1 (5 bases). V was pared by 3 bases and J by 7 bases, with 12 bases between. The CDR3 contains 13 residues. CDR3 nucleotide sequence: TGTGCCAGCAGTTTTATAAGGGGCCTTGGCTACACCTTC. Its protein is CASSFIRGLGYTF.

This rearrangement joins TRBV27 to TRBJ2-5; 7 bases align to TRBD1. The CDR3 sequence is 17 residues long. Germline V gives CDR1 MNHEY, CDR2 SMNVEV (reference sequence). Losses at the gene ends were 5 bases for V and 7 bases for J; bases not matched to a gene: 19. CDR3 nucleotides: TGTGCCAGCAGTCCCTTGACAGGGTTGAGGGGTCCGGGGACCCAGTACTTC. Amino acid sequence: CASSPLTGLRGPGTQYF.

The chain has TRBV27 and TRBJ2-7, with D perhaps matching TRBD1 (6 bases). Trimming cost V 5 bases and J 1 base, with 12 bases left between them. Germline V gene sequence: CDR1 MNHEY, CDR2 SMNVEV (reference sequence). The CDR3 consists of 14 residues. The CDR3, as DNA: TGTGCCAGCAGTCCAGTGGGACATTCCTACGAGCAGTACTTC. Its translation: CASSPVGHSYEQYF.

This chain connects TRBV19 to TRBJ2-1; 7 bases are shared with TRBD1. The V gene end was trimmed by 4 bases and the J gene end by 5 bases; junction bases not matched to a gene: 14. CDR3 length: 17 amino acids. In germline, CDR1 is LNHDA, CDR2 SQIVND (reference sequence). In DNA form, the CDR3 reads TGTGCCAGTAGTACCCCAGTAGGCAGGGGGACGAACAATGAGCAGTTCTTC. Amino acids: CASSTPVGRGTNNEQFF.

This sequence joins TRBV4-1 and TRBJ2-7; either TRBD1 or TRBD2 may fit D (6 bases each). Trimming took 1 base from V and 5 from J, leaving 21 bases between them. The CDR3 loop spans 17 amino acids. Germline assignment: CDR1 MGHRA and CDR2 YSYEKL. CDR3 DNA: TGCGCCAGCAGCCAAGTTATCCCGCCGGCAGGGGAGGACGAGCAGTACTTC. Amino acids: CASSQVIPPAGEDEQYF.

This clonotype was observed a single time. The chain has TRBV6-2 or TRBV6-3 and TRBJ1-5; D is uncertain. This CDR3 has 15 residues. Per germline, CDR1 MNHEY and CDR2 SVGEGT. Trimming stripped 0 bases from V and 0 bases from J, with 6 bases between. The CDR3 DNA reads as TGTGCCAGCAGTTACTCGCATACTAGCAATCAGCCCCAGCATTTT. Translating it yields CASSYSHTSNQPQHF.

The chain couples TRBV20-1 to TRBJ2-7; 7 bases line up with TRBD1. The CDR3 length is 12 residues. V lost 5 bases, J lost 5 bases, and 6 bases stayed unmatched. The germline CDR1 and CDR2 sequences are DFQATT and SNEGSKA (reference sequence). CDR3 amino acids: CSAPDRDNEQYF. The DNA for the CDR3 is TGCAGTGCTCCCGACAGGGACAACGAGCAGTACTTC.

This chain joins TRBV20-1 and TRBJ1-2; 7 bases line up with TRBD1. V shed 5 bases and J 6 bases; nucleotides not matched to a gene: 9. The length of the CDR3 is 13 residues. CDR1 is DFQATT, CDR2 SNEGSKA, per germline (reference sequence). CDR3 sequence (DNA): TGCAGTGCTTTCGCACAGGGGAGCGATGGCTACACCTTC. It specifies CSAFAQGSDGYTF.

The chain uses TRBV15 and TRBJ2-5, with 8 bases aligning to TRBD2. V trimming: 11 bases; J trimming: 2 bases; junction bases outside the gene matches: 10. This CDR3 spans 14 amino acids. Germline V CDR1 and CDR2: LNHNV, YYDKDF (reference sequence). The CDR3 region has the DNA TGTGCCGCCCGGGGGGGCGATCCGCAAGAGACCCAGTACTTC. Protein product: CAARGGDPQETQYF.

CDR3 in DNA: TGTGCCAGCAGCCAACTTTCAGCAGATACGCAGTATTTT. It translates to CASSQLSADTQYF. V usage is TRBV3-1 and J usage is TRBJ2-3; the D is unclear. Between the trimmed V and J ends, which lost 2 bases and 4 bases, there was a span of 7 bases. CDR1 and CDR2 (germline): LGHDT, YNNKEL (reference sequence). The CDR3 has 13 amino acids.

CDR3 coding DNA: TGTGCCAGCAGTTGGACTAGGAACAATGAGCAGTTCTTC. Translation: CASSWTRNNEQFF. The gene calls are TRBV6-2 or TRBV6-3 and TRBJ2-1, with 7 bases lining up with TRBD2. The CDR3 spans 13 residues. CDR1 and CDR2 from the germline V gene are MNHEY and SVGEGT. Trimming cost V 4 bases and J 5 bases; bases outside gene matches: 2.